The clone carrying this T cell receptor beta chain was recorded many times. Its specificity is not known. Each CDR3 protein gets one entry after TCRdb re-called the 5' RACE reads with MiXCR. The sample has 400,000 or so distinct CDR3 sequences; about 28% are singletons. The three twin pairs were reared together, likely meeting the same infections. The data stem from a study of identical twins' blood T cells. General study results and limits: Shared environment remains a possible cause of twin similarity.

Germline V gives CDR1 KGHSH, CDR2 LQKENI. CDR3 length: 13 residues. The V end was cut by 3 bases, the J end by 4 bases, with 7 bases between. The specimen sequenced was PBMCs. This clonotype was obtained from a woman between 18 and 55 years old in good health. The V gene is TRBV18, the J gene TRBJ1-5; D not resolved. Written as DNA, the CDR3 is TGTGCCAGCTCACCGGACGGAAATCAGCCCCAGCATTTT. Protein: CASSPDGNQPQHF.